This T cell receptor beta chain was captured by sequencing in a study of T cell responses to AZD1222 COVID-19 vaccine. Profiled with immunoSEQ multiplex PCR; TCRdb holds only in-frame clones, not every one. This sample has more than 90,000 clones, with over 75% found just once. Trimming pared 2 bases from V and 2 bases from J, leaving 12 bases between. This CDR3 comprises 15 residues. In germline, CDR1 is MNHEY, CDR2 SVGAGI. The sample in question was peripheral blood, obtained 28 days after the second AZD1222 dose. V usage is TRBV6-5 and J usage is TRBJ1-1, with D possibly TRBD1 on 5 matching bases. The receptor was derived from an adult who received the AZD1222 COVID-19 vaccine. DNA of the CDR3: TGTGCCAGCAGTTACCGGGGGACCTCAAACACTGAAGCTTTCTTT. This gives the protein CASSYRGTSNTEAFF.